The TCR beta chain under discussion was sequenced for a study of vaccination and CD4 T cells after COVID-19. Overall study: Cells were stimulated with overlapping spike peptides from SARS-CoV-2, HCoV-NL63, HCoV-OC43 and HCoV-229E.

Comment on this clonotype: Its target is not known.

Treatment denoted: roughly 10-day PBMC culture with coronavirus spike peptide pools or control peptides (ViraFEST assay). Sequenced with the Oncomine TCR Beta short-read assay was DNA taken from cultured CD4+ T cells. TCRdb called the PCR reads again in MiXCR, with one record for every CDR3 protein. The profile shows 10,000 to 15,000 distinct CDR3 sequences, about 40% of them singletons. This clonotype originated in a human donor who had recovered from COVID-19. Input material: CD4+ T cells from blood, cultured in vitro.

The DNA of the CDR3 is TGTGCCATCAGTGAGTCGGGACTTTATGAGCAGTTCTTC. Translating gives CAISESGLYEQFF. The chain recombines TRBV10-3 with TRBJ2-1; tentatively, D is TRBD2 (6 bases). CDR3 length: 13 residues. Germline CDR1 is ENHRY and CDR2 is SYGVKD. Trimming removed 0 bases at V and 8 bases at J, with 8 bases between.